This TCR beta chain originates from a study of blood T cells in healthy people across ages. A second 7 to 11 cycle PCR used barcoded and J-beta primers. The study obtained at least 3 million CDR3-containing paired-end reads from every sample. Via MiXCR, TCRdb re-called the 5' RACE reads, giving one row per CDR3 protein. The data contain some 1,500,000 distinct CDR3 sequences, approximately 43% of them singletons. Approximately 9.2 milliliters was the volume of peripheral blood drawn from each donor. The sequencing sample was made of blood. The source of this sequence is a woman under 30 in good health.

The CDR3 DNA sequence: TGTGCCAGCAGTAACGGACTCAGCAATGAGCAGTTCTTC. This sequence encodes CASSNGLSNEQFF. This sequence joins TRBV6-6 and TRBJ2-1; D perhaps matches TRBD2 (5 bases). Germline CDR1 and CDR2: MNHNY and SVGAGI (reference sequence). Trimming cost V 5 bases and J 6 bases, with 11 bases left between them. This CDR3 has 13 residues.